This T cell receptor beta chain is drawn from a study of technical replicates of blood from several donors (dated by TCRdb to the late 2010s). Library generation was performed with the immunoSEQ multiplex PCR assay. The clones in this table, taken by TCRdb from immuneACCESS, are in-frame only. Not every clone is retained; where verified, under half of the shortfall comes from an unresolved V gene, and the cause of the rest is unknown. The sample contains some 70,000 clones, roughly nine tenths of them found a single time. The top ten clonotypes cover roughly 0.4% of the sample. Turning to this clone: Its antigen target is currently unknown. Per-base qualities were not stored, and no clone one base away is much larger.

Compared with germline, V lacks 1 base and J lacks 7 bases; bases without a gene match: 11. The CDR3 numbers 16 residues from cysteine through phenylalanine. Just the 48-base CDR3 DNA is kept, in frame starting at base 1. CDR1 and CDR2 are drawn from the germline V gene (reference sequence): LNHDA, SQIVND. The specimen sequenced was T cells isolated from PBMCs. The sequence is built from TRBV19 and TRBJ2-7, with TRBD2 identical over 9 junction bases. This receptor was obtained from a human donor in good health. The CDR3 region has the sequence CASSIVPGLAAGEQYF. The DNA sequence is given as TGTGCCAGTAGTATAGTCCCGGGACTAGCAGCGGGGGAGCAGTACTTC.